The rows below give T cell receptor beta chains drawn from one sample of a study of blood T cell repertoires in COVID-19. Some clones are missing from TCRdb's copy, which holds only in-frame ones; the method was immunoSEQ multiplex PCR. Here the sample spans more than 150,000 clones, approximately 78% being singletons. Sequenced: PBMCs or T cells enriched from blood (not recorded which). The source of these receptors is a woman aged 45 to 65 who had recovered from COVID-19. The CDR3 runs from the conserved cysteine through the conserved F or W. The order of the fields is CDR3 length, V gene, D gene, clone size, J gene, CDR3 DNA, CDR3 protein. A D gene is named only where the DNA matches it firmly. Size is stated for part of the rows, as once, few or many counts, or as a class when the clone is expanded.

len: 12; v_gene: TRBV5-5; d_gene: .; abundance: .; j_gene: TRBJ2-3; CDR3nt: TGTGCCAGCAGCCCCTACACAGATACGCAGTATTTT; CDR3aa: CASSPYTDTQYF
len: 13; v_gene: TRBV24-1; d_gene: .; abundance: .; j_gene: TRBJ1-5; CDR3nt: TGTGCCACCAGTGAAGGGGCGTGGGAGCCCCAGCATTTT; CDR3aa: CATSEGAWEPQHF
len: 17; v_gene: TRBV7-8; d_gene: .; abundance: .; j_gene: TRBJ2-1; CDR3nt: TGTGCCAGCAGCTCCAGCTTGGGGGCTAGCTCCTACAATGAGCAGTTCTTC; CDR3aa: CASSSSLGASSYNEQFF
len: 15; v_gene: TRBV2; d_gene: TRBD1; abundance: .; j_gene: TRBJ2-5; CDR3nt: TGTGCCAGCAGTGATTGGCAGGGGGTAATCGAGACCCAGTACTTC; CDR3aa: CASSDWQGVIETQYF
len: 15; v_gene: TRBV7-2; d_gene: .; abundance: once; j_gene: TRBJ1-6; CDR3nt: TGTGCCAGCAGCTCATGGACAGCCTATAATTCACCCCTCCACTTT; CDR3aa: CASSSWTAYNSPLHF
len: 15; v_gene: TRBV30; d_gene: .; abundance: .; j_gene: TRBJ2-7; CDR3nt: TGTGCCTGGAGTGGGTTGGGCGGGGATCCCTACGAGCAGTACTTC; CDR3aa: CAWSGLGGDPYEQYF
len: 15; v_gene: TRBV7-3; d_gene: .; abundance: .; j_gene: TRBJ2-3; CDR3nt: TGTGCCAGCAGCCGGGACTCCTCTAGCACAGATACGCAGTATTTT; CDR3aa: CASSRDSSSTDTQYF
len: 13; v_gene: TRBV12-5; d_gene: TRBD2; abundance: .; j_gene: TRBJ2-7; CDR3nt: TGTGCTAGCTCTAGCGGGAGTAGGAACGAGCAGTACTTC; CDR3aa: CASSSGSRNEQYF
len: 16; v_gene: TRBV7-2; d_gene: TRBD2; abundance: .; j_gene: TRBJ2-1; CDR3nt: TGTGCCAGCAGCTACGGGGGGAGGGCCTCGTACAATGAGCAGTTCTTC; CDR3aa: CASSYGGRASYNEQFF
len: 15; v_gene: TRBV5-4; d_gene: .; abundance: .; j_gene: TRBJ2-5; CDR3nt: TGTGCCAGCAGCTTGGGAGACAGGCTCCAAGAGACCCAGTACTTC; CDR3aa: CASSLGDRLQETQYF
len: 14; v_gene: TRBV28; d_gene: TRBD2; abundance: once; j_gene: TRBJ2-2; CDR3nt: TGTGCCACCCCGACTAGCGGGGGCACCGGGGAGCTGTTTTTT; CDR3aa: CATPTSGGTGELFF
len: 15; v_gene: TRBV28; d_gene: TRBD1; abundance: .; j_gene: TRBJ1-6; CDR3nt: TGTGCCAGCAGTTTTAGGGGGCGGGTGTTTTCACCCCTCCACTTT; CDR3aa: CASSFRGRVFSPLHF
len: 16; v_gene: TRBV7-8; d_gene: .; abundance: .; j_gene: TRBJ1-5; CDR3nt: TGTGCCAGCAGCTTAGCGCAAGGGGCCGCCACTCAGCCCCAGCATTTT; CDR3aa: CASSLAQGAATQPQHF
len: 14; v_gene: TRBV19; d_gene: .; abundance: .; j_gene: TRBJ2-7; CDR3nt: TGTGCCAGTAGTATCTTCCCGGGCTCCTACGAGCAGTACTTC; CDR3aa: CASSIFPGSYEQYF
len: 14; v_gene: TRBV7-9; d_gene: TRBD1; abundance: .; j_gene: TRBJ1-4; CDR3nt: TGTGCCAGCAGCCAAGACAGGGAGGATGAAAAACTGTTTTTT; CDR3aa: CASSQDREDEKLFF
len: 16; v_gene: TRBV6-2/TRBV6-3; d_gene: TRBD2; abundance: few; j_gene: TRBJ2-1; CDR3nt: TGTGCCAGCAGTCGGCTAGCGGGAAGCTTCTACAATGAGCAGTTCTTC; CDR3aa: CASSRLAGSFYNEQFF
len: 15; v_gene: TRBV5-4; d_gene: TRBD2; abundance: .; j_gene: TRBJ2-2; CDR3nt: TGTGCCAGCAGCTTGAGGGGACTAAGGTCCGGGGAGCTGTTTTTT; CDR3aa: CASSLRGLRSGELFF
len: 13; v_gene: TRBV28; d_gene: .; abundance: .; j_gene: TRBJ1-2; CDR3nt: TGTGCCAGCAGCAACTTCGCAAACTATGGCTACACCTTC; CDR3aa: CASSNFANYGYTF
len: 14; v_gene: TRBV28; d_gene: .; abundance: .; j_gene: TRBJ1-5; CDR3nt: TGTGCCAGCAGTTTAAGTCACAGCGGTCAGCCCCAGCATTTT; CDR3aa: CASSLSHSGQPQHF
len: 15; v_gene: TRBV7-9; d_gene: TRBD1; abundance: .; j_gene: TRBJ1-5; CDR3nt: TGTGCCAGCAGCACAGGGGGGTCAGGGGGACAGCCCCAGCATTTT; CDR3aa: CASSTGGSGGQPQHF
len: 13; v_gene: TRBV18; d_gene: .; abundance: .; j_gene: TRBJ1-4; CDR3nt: TGTGCCAGCTCAAGGGACACCCTAGAAAAACTGTTTTTT; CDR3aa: CASSRDTLEKLFF
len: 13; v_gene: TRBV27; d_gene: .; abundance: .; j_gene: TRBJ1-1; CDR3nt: TGTGCCAGCAGTTTCCGGGCCCGGGGATTAGCTTTCTTT; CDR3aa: CASSFRARGLAFF
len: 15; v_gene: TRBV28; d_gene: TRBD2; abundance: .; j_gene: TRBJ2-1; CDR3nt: TGTGCCAGCAGGTCCCGCGGGAGGTGGCACAATGAGCAGTTCTTC; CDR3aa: CASRSRGRWHNEQFF
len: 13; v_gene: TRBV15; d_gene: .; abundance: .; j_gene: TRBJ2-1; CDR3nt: TGTGCCACCAGCTTTGCCCCCCCGGATGAGCAGTTCTTC; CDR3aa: CATSFAPPDEQFF
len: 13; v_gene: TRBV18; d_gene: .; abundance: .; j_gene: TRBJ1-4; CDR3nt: TGTGCCAGCTTACAGGGAACTAATGAAAAACTGTTTTTT; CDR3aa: CASLQGTNEKLFF
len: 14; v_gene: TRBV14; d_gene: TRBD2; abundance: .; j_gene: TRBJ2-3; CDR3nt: TGTGCCAGCAGTCTAGCGGGAGTCACAGATACGCAGTATTTT; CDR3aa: CASSLAGVTDTQYF
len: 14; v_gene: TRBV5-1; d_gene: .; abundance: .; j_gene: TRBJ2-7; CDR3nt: TGCGCCAGCAGCTCGGCTAGCTTGGGCCACGAGCAGTACTTC; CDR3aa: CASSSASLGHEQYF
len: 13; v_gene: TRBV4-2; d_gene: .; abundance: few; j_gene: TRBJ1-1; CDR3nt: TGTGCCAGCAGCCAAGGAGGGAACACTGAAGCTTTCTTT; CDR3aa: CASSQGGNTEAFF
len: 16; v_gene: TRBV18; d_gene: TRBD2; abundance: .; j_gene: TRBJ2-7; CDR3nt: TGTGCCAGCTCGACCGATGGGACTACTCTATTCTACGAGCAGTACTTC; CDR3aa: CASSTDGTTLFYEQYF
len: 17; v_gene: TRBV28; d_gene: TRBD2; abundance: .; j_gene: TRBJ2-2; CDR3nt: TGTGCCAGCAGCGGTACTAGCGGGAGTTTGAGGGCCGGGGAGCTGTTTTTT; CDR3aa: CASSGTSGSLRAGELFF
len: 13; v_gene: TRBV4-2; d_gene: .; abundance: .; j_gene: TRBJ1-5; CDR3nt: TGTGCCAGCAGCCGGGCAGCCAATCAGCCCCAGCATTTT; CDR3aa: CASSRAANQPQHF
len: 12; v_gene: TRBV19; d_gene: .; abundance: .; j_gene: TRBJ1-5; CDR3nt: TGTGCCAGTAGTATAGATTGGAGGCCCCAGCATTTT; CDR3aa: CASSIDWRPQHF
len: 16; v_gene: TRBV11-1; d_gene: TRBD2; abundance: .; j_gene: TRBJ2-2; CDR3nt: TGTGCCAGCAGCTCCCAACTAGCGGGAGGTCCTGGGGAGCTGTTTTTT; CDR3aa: CASSSQLAGGPGELFF
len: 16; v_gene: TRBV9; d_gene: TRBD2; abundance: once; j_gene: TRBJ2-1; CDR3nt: TGTGCCAGCAGCGCTGATTCCCGACTAGCGGGAGGTGAGCAGTTCTTC; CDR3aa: CASSADSRLAGGEQFF
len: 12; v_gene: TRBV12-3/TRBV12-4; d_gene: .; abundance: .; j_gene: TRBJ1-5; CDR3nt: TGTGCCAGCAGTTTGTGGCGGGAGCCCCAGCATTTT; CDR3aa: CASSLWREPQHF